Listed here are 16 T cell receptor beta chains from one sample, sequenced in a study of T cell responses to AZD1222 COVID-19 vaccine. Measured with immunoSEQ multiplex PCR; TCRdb has only the in-frame clones, and not every one. The table shows 200,000 or so clones, with approximately 94% occurring only once. This specimen was peripheral blood, taken on day 0 of AZD1222 vaccination. Receptors originate from an adult in good health.

The chain carries TRBV11-2 and TRBJ2-7; 7 bases are a match to TRBD1. The CDR3 has 15 residues. The V segment lost 2 bases and the J segment 3 bases; nucleotides outside the gene matches: 7. Germline V gene lookup returns CDR1 SGHAT and CDR2 FQNNGV. The CDR3: CASSLSAGGIYEQYF. The CDR3 DNA sequence: TGTGCCAGCAGCTTAAGTGCAGGGGGTATCTACGAGCAGTACTTC.

The chain recombines TRBV29-1 with TRBJ2-7; perhaps TRBD2 as D (5 bases). V dropped 7 bases and J dropped 7 bases, with 23 bases sitting between them. Germline V lookup: CDR1 SQVTM, CDR2 ANQGSEA. CDR3 length: 14 residues. CDR3: CSASELEGPGEQYF. The CDR3 DNA follows: TGCAGCGCTTCGGAACTCGAAGGCCCGGGGGAGCAGTACTTC.

This chain connects TRBV27 to TRBJ2-6, with D possibly called TRBD1 or TRBD2 (5 bases each). Trimming cost V 7 bases and J 0 bases, with 10 bases left between them. Per germline, CDR1 MNHEY and CDR2 SMNVEV (reference sequence). The length of the CDR3 is 15 residues. Here the CDR3 DNA reads TGTGCCAGCAAGAACGGGGCCTCTGGGGCCAACGTCCTGACTTTC. Amino acid sequence: CASKNGASGANVLTF.

The rearrangement uses TRBV14 and TRBJ2-3, with D perhaps matching TRBD1 (6 bases). The CDR3 totals 12 residues. Looked up from germline, CDR1 is SGHDN and CDR2 is FVKESK. Trimming pared 4 bases from V and 6 bases from J, leaving 8 bases between. The CDR3 region is CASSPQGDTQYF. In DNA, the CDR3 is TGTGCCAGCAGCCCCCAGGGGGATACGCAGTATTTT.

V and J are TRBV21-1 and TRBJ2-6; TRBD2 reflects the table's D call only, with no check against the DNA. TRBV21-1 represents a pseudogene. The CDR3 length is 18 residues. The CDR3, as DNA: TGTGCCAGCAGCAAACGGGGGCTAGCGGGAGTTGGGGCCAACGTCCTGACTTTC. Its protein product is CASSKRGLAGVGANVLTF.

This rearrangement joins TRBV10-3 to TRBJ1-2; 11 bases are shared with TRBD1. The CDR3 is made up of 15 amino acids. Losses at the gene ends were 7 bases for V and 2 bases for J; bases not matched to a gene: 6. Germline V lookup: CDR1 ENHRY, CDR2 SYGVKD. Written as DNA, the CDR3 is TGTGCCATCAACGGACAGGGGGCGGGAAACTATGGCTACACCTTC. It codes for CAINGQGAGNYGYTF.

The V gene is TRBV5-5, the J gene TRBJ2-7; TRBD2 agrees at 11 bases. CDR1 and CDR2 (germline): SGHKS, YYEKEE (reference sequence). The CDR3 extends over 16 amino acids. Germline trimming cut 4 bases from V and 2 bases from J; bases unmatched to any gene: 8. This CDR3 is CASSITGTSGTYEQYF. CDR3 in DNA: TGTGCCAGCAGCATAACCGGGACTAGCGGAACCTACGAGCAGTACTTC.

J is TRBJ2-5 and V is TRBV7-6, with 7 positions matching TRBD2. Germline V gives CDR1 SGHVS, CDR2 FNYEAQ. The CDR3 runs to 14 residues. Trimming took 5 bases from V and 7 from J; bases not matched to a gene: 10. The chain's CDR3 is CASSTRGGERTQYF. DNA for the CDR3: TGTGCCAGCAGCACGCGGGGAGGGGAGAGGACCCAGTACTTC.

V usage is TRBV7-9 and J usage is TRBJ1-2, with a tentative D call TRBD1 (6 bases). Trimming shortened V by 5 bases and J by 7 bases, and 32 bases separated the two germline ends. The CDR3 contains 19 residues. Germline CDR1 SEHNR, CDR2 FQNEAQ (reference sequence). The CDR3 nucleotides read TGTGCCAGCAGCCGAAAAGCACAGAGGACAGATCCGTCTGTTGCTGGCTACACCTTC. Its protein is CASSRKAQRTDPSVAGYTF. The whole variable domain, remainder taken from reference TRBV7-9 and TRBJ1-2, is DTGVSQNPRHKITKRGQNVTFRCDPISEHNRLYWYRQTLGQGPEFLTYFQNEAQLEKSRLLSDRFSAERPKGSFSTLEIQRTEQGDSAMYLCASSRKAQRTDPSVAGYTFGSGTRLTVV.

The chain couples TRBV5-6 to TRBJ2-2; 9 bases align to TRBD2. V trimming: 1 base; J trimming: 5 bases; junction bases outside the gene matches: 3. CDR3 size: 15 residues. Germline V gene sequence: CDR1 SGHDT, CDR2 YYEEEE. Here the CDR3 reads CASSLSGRNTGELFF. The CDR3, as DNA: TGTGCCAGCAGCTTGAGCGGGAGGAATACCGGGGAGCTGTTTTTT.

This chain connects TRBV10-2 to TRBJ2-2; 8 nucleotides align to TRBD2. Trimming took 8 bases from V and 5 from J; bases not matched to a gene: 10. CDR1 and CDR2 (germline): WSHSY, SAAADI. The CDR3 loop spans 15 amino acids. The CDR3 loop is CASGDGRAWTGELFF. Written as DNA, the CDR3 is TGCGCCAGCGGCGACGGGAGGGCCTGGACCGGGGAGCTGTTTTTT.

The J gene is TRBJ1-1, the V gene TRBV11-2; D may be TRBD1 (6 bases). Germline V gene lookup returns CDR1 SGHAT and CDR2 FQNNGV. The length of the CDR3 is 15 residues. V shed 2 bases and J shed 4 bases, with 14 bases lying between them. In DNA form, the CDR3 reads TGTGCCAGCAGCTTACAACAGGGTATGGGCACTGAAGCTTTCTTT. Residues: CASSLQQGMGTEAFF. Complete variable domain (other parts from reference TRBV11-2 and TRBJ1-1): EAGVAQSPRYKIIEKRQSVAFWCNPISGHATLYWYQQILGQGPKLLIQFQNNGVVDDSQLPKDRFSAERLKGVDSTLKIQPAKLEDSAVYLCASSLQQGMGTEAFFGQGTRLTVV.

As DNA, the CDR3 is TGTGCCACCAGTGATACTACCGGGAGAACAGATACGCAGTATTTT. Protein product: CATSDTTGRTDTQYF. This chain links TRBV24-1 with TRBJ2-3; D may be TRBD2 (6 bases). The V gene's germline CDR1 is KGHDR and CDR2 SFDVKD. Trimming took 3 bases from V and 3 from J, leaving 12 bases between them. The length of the CDR3 is 15 residues.

The V and J genes are TRBV10-3 and TRBJ1-1, with TRBD1 as a possible D gene (6 bases). V was clipped by 10 bases and J by 2 bases, with 14 bases between them. The CDR3 consists of 13 residues. Germline V gene data show CDR1 as ENHRY and CDR2 as SYGVKD. CDR3: CASSGTTNTEAFF. The CDR3 DNA reads TGTGCCAGCAGCGGGACAACTAACACTGAAGCTTTCTTT.

The chain links TRBV28 to TRBJ1-2; D ambiguous. The CDR3 sequence is 12 residues long. V shed 5 bases and J shed 8 bases, with 12 bases lying between them. In germline, CDR1 is MDHEN, CDR2 SYDVKM. In nucleotides, the CDR3 is TGTGCCAGCAGTACGTACGTTTGGGGCTACACCTTC. This encodes CASSTYVWGYTF.

The chain recombines TRBV24-1 with TRBJ1-1; possible D gene TRBD1, 6 bases. V lost 5 bases to trimming and J lost 4 bases, with 13 bases between them. This CDR3 is 14 amino acids long. Germline-derived CDR1 and CDR2 are KGHDR and SFDVKD. In DNA form, the CDR3 reads TGTGCCACCAGTGGCCCAGGGGCGCGCACTGAAGCTTTCTTT. Protein sequence: CATSGPGARTEAFF.